These 26 T cell receptor beta chains originate from one sample sequenced in a study of HIV-infected patients and healthy controls. All unsorted peripheral T cells were captured because whole blood was used without fractionation. Reverse transcription used 450 to 500 ng RNA and constant-region primers for alpha and beta. Alpha and beta chain libraries were made separately by chain-specific third strand synthesis with multiplexing indices. TCRdb re-derived calls from the 5' RACE reads in MiXCR, one entry per CDR3 protein. The table has fewer than 6,500 distinct CDR3 sequences, roughly 23% seen once; the top ten hold 24%. The specimen comprised blood, sampled before antiretroviral therapy. These receptors all stem from an adult with HIV infection.

This clonotype is categorized as medium-sized. This chain links TRBV6-5 with TRBJ2-7; 8 positions agree with TRBD1. Per the germline V gene, CDR1 is MNHEY and CDR2 is SVGAGI. The trim removed 6 bases at V and 5 bases at J, leaving 12 bases unmatched. CDR3 length: 15 residues. The CDR3 DNA follows: TGTGCCAGCAGCGATACAGGGGGACAAGTCCACGAGCAGTACTTC. It yields the protein CASSDTGGQVHEQYF.

The genes are TRBV7-2 and TRBJ2-1, with D tentatively TRBD1 or TRBD2 (5 bases each). Germline V gene sequence: CDR1 SGHTA, CDR2 FQGNSA. CDR3 length: 14 amino acids. Trimming took 8 bases from V and 5 from J, leaving 16 bases between them. CDR3 loop: CASLGEGLNNEQFF. The CDR3 DNA reads TGTGCCAGCCTAGGAGAGGGGCTGAACAATGAGCAGTTCTTC.

This clonotype has at least ten counts. The junction departs from the called germline gene at one end, perhaps through a read error. The V gene is TRBV7-7, the J gene TRBJ2-5, with no clear D. The V gene's germline CDR1 is SSHAT and CDR2 FNYEAQ (reference sequence). The CDR3 covers 12 residues. The CDR3 DNA is TGTGCTAGCAGCTTAGCTGATGAGACCCAGTACTTC. Protein: CASSLADETQYF. The full variable domain, in which reference TRBV7-7 and TRBJ2-5 provide the parts outside the CDR3, is GAGVSQSPRYKVTKRGQDVTLRCDPISSHATLYWYQQALGQGPEFLTYFNYEAQPDKSGLPSDRFSAERPEGSISTLTIQRTEQRDSAMYRCASSLADETQYFGPGTRLLVL.

Relative to its sample, this clonotype is medium-sized. This rearrangement joins TRBV29-1 to TRBJ1-1; D gene ambiguous. The V gene's germline CDR1 is SQVTM and CDR2 ANQGSEA. The CDR3 contains 11 residues. Deletions cut 4 bases from V and 5 bases from J, with 8 bases between. The CDR3 bases are TGCAGCGTTGTCAGGTATACTGAAGCTTTCTTT. This codes for CSVVRYTEAFF.

This clonotype came up a few times. The V call is TRBV20-1, the J call TRBJ1-4, with a tentative D call TRBD1 (5 bases). Germline assignment: CDR1 DFQATT and CDR2 SNEGSKA (reference sequence). The ends were cut back, 0 bases at V and 0 bases at J, with 14 bases in the middle. The CDR3 extends over 17 amino acids. The CDR3 nucleotides read TGCAGTGCTAGAGATCAAAGGGGCGCAGCAACTAATGAAAAACTGTTTTTT. Translation gives CSARDQRGAATNEKLFF.

This clonotype is classed as medium-sized. V is TRBV7-9 and J is TRBJ2-7; weak D call: TRBD1 (6 bases). This CDR3 has 13 amino acids. Trimming shortened V by 5 bases and J by 1 base, and 9 bases separated the two germline ends. Germline lookup yields CDR1 SEHNR and CDR2 FQNEAQ (reference sequence). The CDR3 sequence: CASSPDRSYEQYF. In nucleotides, the CDR3 is TGTGCCAGCAGCCCCGACAGGTCCTACGAGCAGTACTTC. The whole variable domain, filled in from reference TRBV7-9 and TRBJ2-7, reads DTGVSQNPRHKITKRGQNVTFRCDPISEHNRLYWYRQTLGQGPEFLTYFQNEAQLEKSRLLSDRFSAERPKGSFSTLEIQRTEQGDSAMYLCASSPDRSYEQYFGPGTRLTVT.

This clonotype is large by share. The chain is built from TRBV11-2 and TRBJ2-5; D is perhaps TRBD1 (6 bases). The V gene's germline CDR1 is SGHAT and CDR2 FQNNGV. V was clipped by 2 bases and J by 3 bases, with 10 bases between them. CDR3 length: 14 residues. CDR3 protein: CASSLTRGEETQYF. CDR3 DNA: TGTGCCAGCAGCTTAACCAGGGGAGAAGAGACCCAGTACTTC.

With respect to this clonotype: This may be a read error: a much more frequent sequence differs by one nucleotide. The chain combines TRBV2 with TRBJ2-7; 7 nucleotides agree with TRBD1. Germline CDR1 is SNHLY and CDR2 is FYNNEI. This CDR3 has 13 amino acids. Germline trimming cut 7 bases from V and 3 bases from J; bases unmatched to any gene: 6. The CDR3 spells CASMGTDYYEQYF. CDR3 DNA: TGTGCCAGCATGGGGACAGACTACTACGAGCAGTACTTC.

This clonotype was detected ten times or more. The rearrangement links TRBV10-2 to TRBJ1-2; 10 bases fit TRBD1. The length of the CDR3 is 15 residues. In germline, CDR1 is WSHSY, CDR2 SAAADI. V lost 10 bases to trimming and J lost 4 bases; unmatched junction nucleotides: 12. CDR3 in amino acids: CAIGRPGQGIYGYTF. The DNA for the CDR3 is TGCGCCATAGGACGTCCGGGACAGGGGATCTATGGCTACACCTTC.

This clonotype was found many times. This chain links TRBV7-9 with TRBJ1-2; TRBD1 might be the D (5 bases). The length of the CDR3 is 13 residues. Between the trimmed V and J ends, which lost 3 bases and 3 bases, there was a span of 8 bases. Germline CDR1 SEHNR, CDR2 FQNEAQ (reference sequence). CDR3 sequence (DNA): TGTGCCAGCAGCTTGGGGGATGACTATGGCTACACCTTC. Its translation: CASSLGDDYGYTF.

This clonotype has at least ten counts. The rearrangement joins TRBV6-6 to TRBJ1-6, with 8 bases lining up with TRBD1. Trimming cost V 5 bases and J 9 bases; bases outside gene matches: 6. The germline CDR1 and CDR2 sequences are MNHNY and SVGAGI (reference sequence). The CDR3 has 14 amino acids. The chain's CDR3 is CASSGTGGGSPLHF. In DNA, the CDR3 is TGTGCCAGCAGTGGAACAGGGGGGGGTTCACCCCTCCACTTT.

This clonotype was seen more than once but under ten times. Since a much larger clone is just one base distant, this may be a read error. The chain couples TRBV6-2 or TRBV6-3 to TRBJ1-2, with TRBD1 matching over 7 bases. V was clipped by 5 bases and J by 1 base; unmatched bases: 10. Germline V lookup: CDR1 MNHEY, CDR2 SVGEGT. CDR3 length: 16 amino acids. As DNA, the CDR3 is TGTGCCAGCAGTCACCTCACCGGGACAGTTAACTATGGCTACACCTTC. It translates to CASSHLTGTVNYGYTF.

The rearrangement links TRBV11-2 to TRBJ2-5; 9 bases are shared with TRBD2. The V segment lost 5 bases and the J segment 2 bases; nucleotides outside the gene matches: 15. Germline lookup yields CDR1 SGHAT and CDR2 FQNNGV. The CDR3 spans 18 residues. In DNA, the CDR3 is TGTGCCAGCAGCCCGAGATGGGGAGCGGGGGGTTTGCAAGAGACCCAGTACTTC. It encodes CASSPRWGAGGLQETQYF.

The sample holds many counts of this clonotype. The rearrangement links TRBV6-5 to TRBJ2-5, with 7 positions matching TRBD1. V dropped 4 bases and J dropped 1; count of bases not matched to a gene: 3. Germline loops: CDR1 MNHEY, CDR2 SVGAGI. The CDR3 extends over 14 amino acids. CDR3: CASSSWDSQETQYF. The CDR3 DNA reads as TGTGCCAGCAGTTCTTGGGACAGCCAAGAGACCCAGTACTTC.

This clonotype was seen ten or more times. The V and J genes are TRBV7-2 and TRBJ1-1; D unclear. From germline, CDR1 is SGHTA and CDR2 FQGNSA. Trimming took off 7 bases at V and 0 bases at J, with 15 bases between the two ends. CDR3 length: 15 residues. The CDR3 nucleotides read TGTGCCAGCAACCCACGCGGGATAATGAACACTGAAGCTTTCTTT. This gives the protein CASNPRGIMNTEAFF.

V gene TRBV13 combines with J gene TRBJ2-7, with D tentatively TRBD1 (6 bases). The ends were cut back, 5 bases at V and 5 bases at J, with 16 bases in the middle. The CDR3 consists of 14 residues. CDR1 and CDR2 from the germline V gene are PRHDT and FYEKMQ (reference sequence). CDR3 region: CASSIIQGPNEQYF. CDR3 sequence (DNA): TGTGCCAGCAGCATTATACAGGGACCCAACGAGCAGTACTTC.

This clonotype was counted ten times or more. The gene calls are TRBV7-9 and TRBJ1-5; perhaps TRBD1 as D (6 bases). The CDR3 runs 17 residues. The V gene lost 3 bases and the J gene lost 3 bases, with 18 bases spanning the gap. In germline, CDR1 is SEHNR, CDR2 FQNEAQ (reference sequence). The CDR3 bases are TGTGCCAGCAGCTTTGGGTGGTCTACAGGGAACAATCAGCCCCAGCATTTT. Encoded protein: CASSFGWSTGNNQPQHF.

This clonotype showed up many times. J is TRBJ2-7 and V is TRBV19; D ambiguous. CDR1 LNHDA and CDR2 SQIVND come from the germline V gene (reference sequence). V shed 8 bases and J shed 0 bases, with 14 bases lying between them. The CDR3 is 14 residues long. CDR3 loop: CASSDISSSYEQYF. For the CDR3, the DNA is TGTGCCAGTTCCGACATTTCCAGCTCCTACGAGCAGTACTTC. Based on the CDR3 plus reference TRBV19 and TRBJ2-7, the full variable domain is DGGITQSPKYLFRKEGQNVTLSCEQNLNHDAMYWYRQDPGQGLRLIYYSQIVNDFQKGDIAEGYSVSREKKESFPLTVTSAQKNPTAFYLCASSDISSSYEQYFGPGTRLTVT.

This clonotype was counted at least ten times. The V gene is TRBV12-3 or TRBV12-4, the J gene TRBJ2-7, with D perhaps given as TRBD1 or TRBD2 (6 bases each). V was cut by 5 bases and J by 2 bases, with 16 bases left in between. The length of the CDR3 is 15 residues. CDR3 sequence: CASSPLEEGAYEQYF. The CDR3 DNA reads as TGTGCCAGCAGTCCCCTCGAGGAGGGGGCCTACGAGCAGTACTTC.

By share of the sample, this clonotype is medium-sized (0.01 to 0.1%). The rearrangement links TRBV6-5 to TRBJ1-6; a possible D gene is TRBD1 (5 bases). Germline V lookup: CDR1 MNHEY, CDR2 SVGAGI. V shed 8 bases and J shed 0 bases, with 14 bases lying between them. The CDR3 is 16 residues long. The CDR3 DNA is TGTGCCAGCCGAGGCAGGGTTAGCTCCTATAATTCACCCCTCCACTTT. This encodes CASRGRVSSYNSPLHF.

About this clonotype itself: A much larger clone is a single base away; this may be a read error. This chain joins TRBV7-2 and TRBJ2-5; no clear D gene. This CDR3 spans 13 amino acids. Looked up from germline, CDR1 is SGHTA and CDR2 is FQGNSA. V was pared by 5 bases and J by 5 bases, with 12 bases between. This CDR3 is CASSPWIWETQYF. The DNA for the CDR3 is TGTGCCAGCAGCCCCTGGATTTGGGAGACCCAGTACTTC.

This clonotype was detected ten times or more. This chain connects TRBV27 to TRBJ2-3; D gene ambiguous. The germline CDR1 and CDR2 sequences are MNHEY and SMNVEV (reference sequence). CDR3 size: 14 residues. Trimming left V 2 bases short and J 7 bases short, with 13 bases between. CDR3 sequence: CASSLGRLGNTQYF. Here the CDR3 DNA reads TGTGCCAGCAGTTTAGGACGCTTGGGGAATACGCAGTATTTT.

The chain has TRBV5-1 and TRBJ2-2; 7 bases fit TRBD1. The ends lost 4 bases at V and 10 bases at J; junction bases unmatched: 7. The germline V gene encodes CDR1 SGHRS and CDR2 YFSETQ. The CDR3 spans 13 residues. CDR3 DNA sequence: TGCGCCAGCAGCCTCAACAGGGGCCAGGAGCTGTTTTTT. Its translation is CASSLNRGQELFF. Variable domain in full (rest from reference TRBV5-1 and TRBJ2-2): KAGVTQTPRYLIKTRGQQVTLSCSPISGHRSVSWYQQTPGQGLQFLFEYFSETQRNKGNFPGRFSGRQFSNSRSEMNVSTLELGDSALYLCASSLNRGQELFFGEGSRLTVL.

The CDR3 spells CASSQSTGIYGYTF. DNA for the CDR3: TGTGCCAGCAGCCAATCGACAGGGATCTATGGCTACACCTTC. The chain links TRBV7-9 to TRBJ1-2; TRBD1 matches 7 bases. This CDR3 has 14 residues. Germline V gene sequence: CDR1 SEHNR, CDR2 FQNEAQ (reference sequence). Losses at the gene ends were 5 bases for V and 4 bases for J; bases not matched to a gene: 7.

The rearrangement uses TRBV19 and TRBJ1-6; D gene uncertain. This CDR3 is 11 amino acids long. The V gene's germline CDR1 is LNHDA and CDR2 SQIVND (reference sequence). Trimming cost V 6 bases and J 6 bases, with 3 bases left between them. DNA for the CDR3: TGTGCCAGTAGGGGTAATTCACCCCTCCACTTT. Its protein product is CASRGNSPLHF.

Worth noting for this clonotype: Possible read error: a much larger clone is one base away. The chain combines TRBV19 with TRBJ1-5; possible D gene TRBD1, 6 bases. The germline gives CDR1 LNHDA, CDR2 SQIVND (reference sequence). The CDR3 contains 14 residues. The CDR3 nucleotides are TGTGCCAGTACAGGGGACCATAGCAATCAGACCCAGCATTTT. Encoded protein: CASTGDHSNQTQHF.